A selection of T cell receptor beta chains follows, all from one sample in a study of OX40 agonist ivuxolimab in advanced cancers. The method was immunoSEQ multiplex PCR; TCRdb's version includes in-frame clones alone and lacks a portion of them. The sample carries some 49,000 clones, around 85% recorded once. This specimen was CD4+ or CD8+ T cells sorted from blood, taken in a trial of the OX40 agonist ivuxolimab. The source of these receptors is an adult with an advanced solid tumor such as melanoma, head and neck, liver or kidney cancer. Each CDR3 is given with its conserved first and last residue. D genes are given only for firm matches. Clone size is stated in some rows and not others, as once, few, many or a class when expanded.

clone size: .; D gene: .; V gene: TRBV9; J gene: TRBJ1-4; CDR3 DNA: TGTGCCAGCAGCGTAGAGATGGGGGAAGGGACAATTGAATTGAATGAAAAACTGTTTTTT; CDR3 protein: CASSVEMGEGTIELNEKLFF
clone size: .; D gene: .; V gene: TRBV7-8; J gene: TRBJ1-5; CDR3 DNA: TGTGCCAGCAGCTTAGGGTGGGGTCCCCAGCCCCAGCATTTT; CDR3 protein: CASSLGWGPQPQHF
clone size: .; D gene: TRBD1; V gene: TRBV6-5; J gene: TRBJ1-1; CDR3 DNA: TGTGCCAGCAGTTCGACCGAGACAGGGGGCACTGAAGCTTTCTTT; CDR3 protein: CASSSTETGGTEAFF
clone size: .; D gene: TRBD1; V gene: TRBV6-5; J gene: TRBJ1-2; CDR3 DNA: TGTGCCACCACCCCAGGGGGGGGGTATGGCTACACCTTC; CDR3 protein: CATTPGGGYGYTF
clone size: .; D gene: .; V gene: TRBV4-1; J gene: TRBJ2-1; CDR3 DNA: TGCGCCAGCAGCCAAGATGAGGGCGCGGGATCCTACAATGAGCAGTTCTTC; CDR3 protein: CASSQDEGAGSYNEQFF
clone size: few; D gene: .; V gene: TRBV5-4; J gene: TRBJ1-2; CDR3 DNA: TGTGCCAGCAGCTTGGGAGGGGGCTACACCTTC; CDR3 protein: CASSLGGGYTF
clone size: .; D gene: .; V gene: TRBV5-1; J gene: TRBJ2-3; CDR3 DNA: TGCGCCAGCAGCTTCCGACTAGGCCTTTATGCAGATACGCAGTATTTT; CDR3 protein: CASSFRLGLYADTQYF
clone size: .; D gene: .; V gene: TRBV4-2; J gene: TRBJ1-1; CDR3 DNA: TGTGCCAGCAGCCACACTACATCTGAAGCTTTCTTT; CDR3 protein: CASSHTTSEAFF
clone size: .; D gene: TRBD1; V gene: TRBV9; J gene: TRBJ2-5; CDR3 DNA: TGTGCCAGCAGCGCAGGGGACAGCCAAGAGACCCAGTACTTC; CDR3 protein: CASSAGDSQETQYF
clone size: .; D gene: .; V gene: TRBV18; J gene: TRBJ1-1; CDR3 DNA: TGTGCCAGCTCGGGAGAGTCTGCTTTAGAAGCTTTCTTT; CDR3 protein: CASSGESALEAFF